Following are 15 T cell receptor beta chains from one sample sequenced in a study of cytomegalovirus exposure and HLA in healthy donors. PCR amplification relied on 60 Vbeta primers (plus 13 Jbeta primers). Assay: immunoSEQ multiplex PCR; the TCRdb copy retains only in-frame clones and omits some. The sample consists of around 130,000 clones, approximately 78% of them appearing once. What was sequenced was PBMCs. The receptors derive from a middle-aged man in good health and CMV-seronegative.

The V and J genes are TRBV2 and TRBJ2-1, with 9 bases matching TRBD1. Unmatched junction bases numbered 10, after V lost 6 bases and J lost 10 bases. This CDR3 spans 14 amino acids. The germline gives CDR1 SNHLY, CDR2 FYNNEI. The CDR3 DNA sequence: TGTGCCAGCAGGGGAGGGGACAGGGTGTGGGAGCAGTTCTTC. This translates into CASRGGDRVWEQFF.

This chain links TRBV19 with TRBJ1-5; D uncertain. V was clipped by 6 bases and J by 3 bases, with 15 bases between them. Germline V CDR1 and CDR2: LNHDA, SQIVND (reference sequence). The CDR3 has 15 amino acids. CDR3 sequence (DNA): TGTGCCAGTAGGTTGGGCGCAAGTGCCAATCAGCCCCAGCATTTT. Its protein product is CASRLGASANQPQHF.

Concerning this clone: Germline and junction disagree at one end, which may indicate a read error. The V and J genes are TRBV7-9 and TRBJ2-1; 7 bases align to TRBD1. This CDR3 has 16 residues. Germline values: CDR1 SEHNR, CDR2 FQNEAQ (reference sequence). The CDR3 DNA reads TGTGCCAGCAGCACCCACCGGACAGGCTCCTACAATGGGCAGTTCTTC. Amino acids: CASSTHRTGSYNGQFF. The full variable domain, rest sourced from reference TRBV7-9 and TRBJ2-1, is DTGVSQNPRHKITKRGQNVTFRCDPISEHNRLYWYRQTLGQGPEFLTYFQNEAQLEKSRLLSDRFSAERPKGSFSTLEIQRTEQGDSAMYLCASSTHRTGSYNGQFFGPGTRLTVL.

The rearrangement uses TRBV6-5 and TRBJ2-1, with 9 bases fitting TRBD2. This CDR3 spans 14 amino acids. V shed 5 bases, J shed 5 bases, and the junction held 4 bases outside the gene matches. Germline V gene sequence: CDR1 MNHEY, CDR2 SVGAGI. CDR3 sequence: CASSKAGGNNEQFF. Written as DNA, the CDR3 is TGTGCCAGCAGTAAAGCGGGGGGCAACAATGAGCAGTTCTTC.

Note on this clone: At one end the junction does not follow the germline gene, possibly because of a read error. The CDR3 sequence: CASSQEWFSGANGLTF. The CDR3 DNA sequence: TGCGCCAGCAGCCAAGAATGGTTTTCTGGGGCCAACGGCCTGACTTTC. This rearrangement joins TRBV4-3 to TRBJ2-6; possibly TRBD1 for D (5 bases). The CDR3 sequence is 16 residues long. Germline values: CDR1 LGHNA, CDR2 YSLEER.

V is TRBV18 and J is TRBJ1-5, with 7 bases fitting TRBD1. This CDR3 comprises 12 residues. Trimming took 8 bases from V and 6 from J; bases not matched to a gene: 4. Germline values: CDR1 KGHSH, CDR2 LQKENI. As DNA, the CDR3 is TGTGCCAGCGGGACAGAGTCTCAGCCCCAGCATTTT. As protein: CASGTESQPQHF.

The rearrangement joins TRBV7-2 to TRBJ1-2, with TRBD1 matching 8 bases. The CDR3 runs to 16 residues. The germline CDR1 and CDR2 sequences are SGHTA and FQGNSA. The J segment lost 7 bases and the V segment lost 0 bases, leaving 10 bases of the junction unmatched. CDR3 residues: CASSLANEQGGSGYTF. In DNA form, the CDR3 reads TGTGCCAGCAGCTTAGCGAACGAACAGGGGGGCTCTGGCTACACCTTC.

Written as DNA, the CDR3 is TGTGCCAGCAGTACGGGACAGGGGACGGGGGAGCAGTACTTC. The encoded protein is CASSTGQGTGEQYF. The chain recombines TRBV6-6 with TRBJ2-7; 10 bases align to TRBD1. This CDR3 is built from 14 residues. V lost 5 bases, J lost 7 bases, and 8 bases stayed unmatched. Germline values: CDR1 MNHNY, CDR2 SVGAGI (reference sequence).

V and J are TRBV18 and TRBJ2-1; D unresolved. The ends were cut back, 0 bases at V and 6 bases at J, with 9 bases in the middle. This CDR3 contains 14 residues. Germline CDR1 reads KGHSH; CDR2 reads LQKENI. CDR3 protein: CASSPPSRTNEQFF. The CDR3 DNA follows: TGTGCCAGCTCACCACCGTCTAGAACCAATGAGCAGTTCTTC.

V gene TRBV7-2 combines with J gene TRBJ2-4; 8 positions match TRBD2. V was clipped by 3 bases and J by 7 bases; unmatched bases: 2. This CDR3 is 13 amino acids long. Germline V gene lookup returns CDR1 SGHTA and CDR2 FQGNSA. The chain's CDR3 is CASSLSSGNIQYF. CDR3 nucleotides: TGTGCCAGCAGCTTGTCTAGCGGGAACATTCAGTACTTC.

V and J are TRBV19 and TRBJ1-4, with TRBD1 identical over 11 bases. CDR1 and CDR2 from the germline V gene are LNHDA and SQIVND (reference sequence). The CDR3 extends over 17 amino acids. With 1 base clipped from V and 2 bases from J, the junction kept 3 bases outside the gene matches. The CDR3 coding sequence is TGTGCCAGTAGTATAGGGACAGGGGGCCGGACTAATGAAAAACTGTTTTTT. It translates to CASSIGTGGRTNEKLFF.

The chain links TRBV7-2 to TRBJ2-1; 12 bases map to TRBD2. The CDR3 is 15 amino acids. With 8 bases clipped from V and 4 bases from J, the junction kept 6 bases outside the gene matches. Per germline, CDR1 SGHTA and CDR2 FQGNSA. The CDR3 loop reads CASLRLAGGYNEQFF. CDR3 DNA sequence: TGTGCCAGCCTGAGGCTAGCGGGGGGGTACAATGAGCAGTTCTTC.

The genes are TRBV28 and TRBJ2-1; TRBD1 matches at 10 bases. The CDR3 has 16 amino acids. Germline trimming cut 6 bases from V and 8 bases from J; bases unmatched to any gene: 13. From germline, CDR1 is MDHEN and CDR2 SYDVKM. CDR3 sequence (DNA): TGTGCCAGCAGAGTCCACCGGGACAGGGGAAGGGATGAGCAGTTCTTC. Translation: CASRVHRDRGRDEQFF.

For the CDR3, the DNA is TGTGCCAGCAGGACAGGGACCGGGGAGCTGTTTTTT. Its protein is CASRTGTGELFF. J is TRBJ2-2 and V is TRBV19; TRBD1 agrees at 8 bases. Looked up from germline, CDR1 is LNHDA and CDR2 is SQIVND (reference sequence). J gave up 5 bases and V 9 bases, and 2 bases lay outside the gene matches. The CDR3 spans 12 residues.

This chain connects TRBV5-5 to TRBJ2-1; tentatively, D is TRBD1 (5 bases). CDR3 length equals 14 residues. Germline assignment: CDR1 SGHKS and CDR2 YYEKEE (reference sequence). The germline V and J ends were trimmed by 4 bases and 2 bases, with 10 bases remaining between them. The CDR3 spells CASSNLGPYNEQFF. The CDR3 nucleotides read TGTGCCAGCAGCAACTTGGGGCCCTACAATGAGCAGTTCTTC.